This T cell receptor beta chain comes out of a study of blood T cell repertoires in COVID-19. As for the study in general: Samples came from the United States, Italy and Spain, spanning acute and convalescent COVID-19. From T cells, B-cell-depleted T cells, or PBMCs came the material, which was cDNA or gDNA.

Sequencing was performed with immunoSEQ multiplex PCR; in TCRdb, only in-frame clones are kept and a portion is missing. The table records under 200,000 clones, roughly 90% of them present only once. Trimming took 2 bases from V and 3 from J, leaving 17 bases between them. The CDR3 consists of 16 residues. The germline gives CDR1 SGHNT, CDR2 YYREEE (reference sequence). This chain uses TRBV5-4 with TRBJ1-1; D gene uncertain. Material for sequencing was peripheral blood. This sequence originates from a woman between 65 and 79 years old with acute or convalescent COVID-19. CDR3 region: CASSLPGFRSYTEAFF. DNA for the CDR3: TGTGCCAGCAGCTTACCGGGATTTAGGAGTTACACTGAAGCTTTCTTT.